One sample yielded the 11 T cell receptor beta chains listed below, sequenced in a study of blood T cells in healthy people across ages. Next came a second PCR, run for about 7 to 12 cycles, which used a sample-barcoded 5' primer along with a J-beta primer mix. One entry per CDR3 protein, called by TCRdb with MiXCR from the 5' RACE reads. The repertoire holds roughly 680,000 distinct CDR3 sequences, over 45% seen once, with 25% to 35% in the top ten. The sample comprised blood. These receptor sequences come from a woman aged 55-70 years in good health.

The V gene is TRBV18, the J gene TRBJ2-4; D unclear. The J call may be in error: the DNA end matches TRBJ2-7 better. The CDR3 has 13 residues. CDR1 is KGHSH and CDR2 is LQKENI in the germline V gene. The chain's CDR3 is CASSNTDRYEQYF. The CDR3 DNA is TGTGCCAGCTCAAATACGGACCGCTACGAGCAGTACTTC.

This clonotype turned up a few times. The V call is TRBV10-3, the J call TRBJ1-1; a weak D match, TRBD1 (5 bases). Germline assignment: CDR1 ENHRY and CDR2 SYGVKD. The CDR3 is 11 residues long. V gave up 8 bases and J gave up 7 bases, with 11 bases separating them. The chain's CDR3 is CAIGGPVEAFF. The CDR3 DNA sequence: TGTGCCATCGGGGGACCGGTTGAAGCTTTCTTT.

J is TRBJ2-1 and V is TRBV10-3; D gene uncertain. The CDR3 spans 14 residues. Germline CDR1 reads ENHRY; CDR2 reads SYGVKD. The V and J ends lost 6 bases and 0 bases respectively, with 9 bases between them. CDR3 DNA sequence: TGTGCCATCAGAGACCCTCGCTCCTACAATGAGCAGTTCTTC. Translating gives CAIRDPRSYNEQFF.

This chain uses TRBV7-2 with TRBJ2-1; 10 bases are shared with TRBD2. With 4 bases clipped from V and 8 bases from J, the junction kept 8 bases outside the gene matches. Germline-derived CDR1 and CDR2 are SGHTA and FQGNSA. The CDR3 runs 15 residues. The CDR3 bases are TGTGCCAGCAGCTCCCTAGCGGGAGTTGTGGATGAGCAGTTCTTC. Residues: CASSSLAGVVDEQFF.

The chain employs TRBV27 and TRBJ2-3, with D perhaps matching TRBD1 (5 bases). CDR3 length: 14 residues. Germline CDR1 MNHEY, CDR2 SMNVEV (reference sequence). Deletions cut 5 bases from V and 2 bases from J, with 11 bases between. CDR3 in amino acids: CASSAWTLTDTQYF. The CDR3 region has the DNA TGTGCCAGCAGTGCCTGGACACTCACAGATACGCAGTATTTT.

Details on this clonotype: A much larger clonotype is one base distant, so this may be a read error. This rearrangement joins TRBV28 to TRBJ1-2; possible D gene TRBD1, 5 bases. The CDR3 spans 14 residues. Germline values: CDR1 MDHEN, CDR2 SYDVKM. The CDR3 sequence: CASSFPGGNYGYNF. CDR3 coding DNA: TGTGCCAGCAGTTTCCCCGGGGGTAACTATGGCTACAACTTC.

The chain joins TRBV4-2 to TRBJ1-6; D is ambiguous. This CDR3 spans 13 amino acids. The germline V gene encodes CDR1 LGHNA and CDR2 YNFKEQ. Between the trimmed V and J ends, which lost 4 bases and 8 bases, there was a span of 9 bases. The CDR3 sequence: CASSRGRDSPLHF. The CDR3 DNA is TGTGCCAGCAGCCGAGGACGGGATTCACCCCTCCACTTT.

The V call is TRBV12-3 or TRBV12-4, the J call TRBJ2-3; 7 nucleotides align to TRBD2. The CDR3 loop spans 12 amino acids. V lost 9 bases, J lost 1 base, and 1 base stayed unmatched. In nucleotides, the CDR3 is TGTGCCAGGGGGGGGGGCACAGATACGCAGTATTTT. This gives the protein CARGGGTDTQYF.

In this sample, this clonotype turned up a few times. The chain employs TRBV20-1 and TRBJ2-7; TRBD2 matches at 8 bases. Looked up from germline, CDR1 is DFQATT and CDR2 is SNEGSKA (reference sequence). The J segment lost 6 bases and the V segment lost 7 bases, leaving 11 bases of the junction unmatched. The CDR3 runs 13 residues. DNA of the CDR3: TGCAGTGGACCGGGACTAGGCCTGGGCGAGCAGTACTTC. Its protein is CSGPGLGLGEQYF.

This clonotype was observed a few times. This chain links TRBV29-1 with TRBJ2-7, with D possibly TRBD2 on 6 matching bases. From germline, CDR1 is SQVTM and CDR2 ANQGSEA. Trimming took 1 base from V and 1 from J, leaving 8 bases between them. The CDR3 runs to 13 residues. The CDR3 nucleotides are TGCAGCGTTGAAGGAGGGACTTCCTACGAGCAGTACTTC. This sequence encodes CSVEGGTSYEQYF.

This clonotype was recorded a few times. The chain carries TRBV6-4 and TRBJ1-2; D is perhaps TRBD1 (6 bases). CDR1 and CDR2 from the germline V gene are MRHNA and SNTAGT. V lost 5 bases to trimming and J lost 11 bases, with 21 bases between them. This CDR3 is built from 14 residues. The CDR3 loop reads CASSPLGTSSGYTF. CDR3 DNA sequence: TGTGCCAGCAGTCCTCTTGGGACATCAAGTGGGTACACCTTC.